Sequencing of this T cell receptor beta chain was carried out in a study of blood T cell repertoires in COVID-19. Overall study context: The United States, Italy and Spain were the sources of the acute and convalescent COVID-19 samples. PBMCs, B-cell-depleted T cells, or T cells provided the cDNA or gDNA that made up the material.

Per the authors' pipeline: For nucleated cells, counts were estimated from reference gene primer amplification. The repertoire was sequenced with immunoSEQ multiplex PCR; TCRdb's copy has only in-frame clones and lacks some. V and J calls plus clone size are reproduced from that table; the DNA served to infer D and trimming. This table holds over 90,000 clones, more than 90% found once. The CDR3 spans 13 residues. The V end lost 6 bases, the J end lost 4 bases, and 12 bases lay between the germline ends. From germline, CDR1 is MNHEY and CDR2 SVGAGI. This TCR came from a man aged 18 to 29 with acute or convalescent COVID-19. The sample taken for sequencing was peripheral blood. The V call is TRBV6-5, the J call TRBJ1-2; D is perhaps TRBD1 (5 bases). The CDR3 DNA is TGTGCCAGCAGCCTGACAGAAACCTATGGCTACACCTTC. It codes for CASSLTETYGYTF.